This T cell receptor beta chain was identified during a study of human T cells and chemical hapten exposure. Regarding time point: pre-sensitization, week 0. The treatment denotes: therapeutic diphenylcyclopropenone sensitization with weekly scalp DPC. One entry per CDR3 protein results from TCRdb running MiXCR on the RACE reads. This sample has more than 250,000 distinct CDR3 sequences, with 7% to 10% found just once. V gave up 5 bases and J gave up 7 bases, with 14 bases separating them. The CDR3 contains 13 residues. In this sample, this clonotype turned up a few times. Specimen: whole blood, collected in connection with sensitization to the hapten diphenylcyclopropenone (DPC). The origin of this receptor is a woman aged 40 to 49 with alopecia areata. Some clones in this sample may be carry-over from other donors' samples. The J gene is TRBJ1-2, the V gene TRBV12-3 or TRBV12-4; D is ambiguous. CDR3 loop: CASSLRVFIGYTF. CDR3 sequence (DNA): TGTGCCAGCAGTCTCCGGGTCTTTATTGGCTACACCTTC.